The rows below give T cell receptor beta chains drawn from one sample of a study of shared clonotypes between healthy human individuals. Sequencing was performed with immunoSEQ multiplex PCR; in TCRdb, only in-frame clones are kept and a portion is missing. The sample includes around 1,000,000 clones, approximately 80% of them seen just once. The source material was memory CD4+ T cells from PBMCs. The receptors derive from a man aged 18 to 29 in good health. Some clones in this sample may be carry-over from other donors' samples. The CDR3 runs from the conserved cysteine through the conserved F or W. The D gene is left open where the match is weak.

V,D,J,DNA,CDR3
TRBV5-1,-,TRBJ2-4,TGCGCCAGCAGCTTGGGCCCCGTGGGCGAAAACATTCAGTACTTC,CASSLGPVGENIQYF
TRBV4-1,-,TRBJ1-4,TGCGCCAGCAGCCAAGAAGGGGCTGGGGATGAAAAACTGTTTTTT,CASSQEGAGDEKLFF
TRBV4-1,-,TRBJ1-4,TGCGCCAGCAGCCAAGCCGGGGGCCCCAATGAAAAACTGTTTTTT,CASSQAGGPNEKLFF
TRBV7-9,-,TRBJ2-1,TGTGCCAGCAGCTTAGAGGGTACCTACAATGAGCAGTTCTTC,CASSLEGTYNEQFF
TRBV5-1,TRBD1,TRBJ1-3,TGCGCCAGTAGCTGGGACAGGATTCAAACCATATATTTT,CASSWDRIQTIYF
TRBV7-9,-,TRBJ1-2,TGTGCCAGCAGCTTCATGTCTGAAGGCTACACCTTC,CASSFMSEGYTF
TRBV7-9,-,TRBJ1-4,TGTGCCAGCAGCCCCCCTTTTCGGGTGGGTAATGAAAAACTGTTTTTT,CASSPPFRVGNEKLFF
TRBV10-3,TRBD2,TRBJ2-7,TGTGCCATCAGTGAACTAGCGGGAGGCTACGAGCAGTACTTC,CAISELAGGYEQYF
TRBV9,-,TRBJ2-7,TGTGCCAGCATTAACGTATACGAGCAGTACTTC,CASINVYEQYF
TRBV11-1,-,TRBJ2-1,TGTGCCAGCAGCTTCAATTTCTTC,CASSFNFF
TRBV5-1,TRBD1,TRBJ1-3,TGCGCCAGCAGAGGCCAGGGACAGGCTGGAAACACCATATATTTT,CASRGQGQAGNTIYF
TRBV15,-,TRBJ1-4,TGTGCCACCAGCAGAGATCAAAAGGGCAGTGAAAAACTGTTTTTT,CATSRDQKGSEKLFF
TRBV7-3,TRBD2,TRBJ2-3,TGTGCCAGCAGCCCGGCCCGACTAGCGGGAGGGGCAGATACGCAGTATTTT,CASSPARLAGGADTQYF
TRBV10-3,TRBD1,TRBJ2-7,TGTGCCATCAGGGGGACAGGGGGAATCTACGAGCAGTACTTC,CAIRGTGGIYEQYF